This TCR beta chain was sequenced for a study of Ad26.COV2.S vaccination and SARS-CoV-2 variants. Treatment given: around 19 received Ad26.COV2.S at low or high dose, single or two shots; 5 received placebo; per-sample allocation not given. Specimens were obtained on day 63 following the first vaccine or placebo injection. Germline V gene sequence: CDR1 LGHNA, CDR2 YNFKEQ. The CDR3 consists of 15 residues. Trimming pared 0 bases from V and 0 bases from J, leaving 9 bases between. Method: immunoSEQ multiplex PCR; TCRdb's copy keeps in-frame clones and lacks some. The sample has about 350,000 clones; 75% to 90% are singletons.

The sample was peripheral blood, taken in a trial of Ad26.COV2.S vaccine versus placebo. The chain employs TRBV4-2 and TRBJ2-7, with D unresolved. This sequence originates from a person aged 18 to 59 who received the Ad26.COV2.S COVID-19 vaccine or a placebo. This chain's CDR3 is CASSQELDLSYEQYF. Written as DNA, the CDR3 is TGTGCCAGCAGCCAAGAACTCGACCTCTCCTACGAGCAGTACTTC.